The sequence of this T cell receptor (beta chain) was determined in a study of blood T cell repertoires in COVID-19. Study-level background: Samples came from the United States, Italy and Spain, spanning acute and convalescent COVID-19.

V was cut by 2 bases and J by 3 bases, with 20 bases left in between. CDR3 length equals 17 residues. Germline V gene lookup returns CDR1 MGHRA and CDR2 YSYEKL. As handled by the study authors: Reference gene primer amplification in the assay estimated nucleated cell counts. Using immunoSEQ multiplex PCR, the repertoire was profiled, and TCRdb retains in-frame clones only, with some absent. V and J calls and clone size come straight from that table; D and trimming were deduced from the DNA. There are over 200,000 clones in the sample; about nine tenths occur only once, and 0.95% to 1.5% lies in the top ten. Clinical histories supplied by participants themselves formed the basis of cohort assignment.

Sequenced: PBMCs or T cells enriched from blood (not recorded which). The TCR comes from a human donor in a cohort exposed to, infected with or recovered from COVID-19 (not recorded which). The donor label of this sample is uncertain. The V gene is TRBV4-1, the J gene TRBJ2-7, with D possibly being TRBD1 (6 bases). CDR3 protein: CASSQPWTSDRYYEQYF. CDR3 DNA: TGCGCCAGCAGCCAACCCTGGACTTCCGACAGGTACTACGAGCAGTACTTC.